This TCR beta chain was recorded in a study of Ad26.COV2.S vaccination and SARS-CoV-2 variants. CDR1 is SGHNT and CDR2 is YYREEE in the germline V gene (reference sequence). The CDR3 extends over 12 amino acids. Trimming removed 1 base from V and 5 bases from J, with 6 bases in between. As for this clone: Its antigen is not known.

Clones were sequenced by immunoSEQ multiplex PCR, and TCRdb holds only the in-frame ones, with some missing. The sample records around 350,000 clones, 92% being singletons. Study-level findings and limits: Responses of T cells in total may have been underestimated by the TCR breadth and depth analyses. People given the vaccine had a wider spike-specific TCR breadth than placebo recipients did.

The sample here was peripheral blood, taken after recovery from COVID-19. V and J are TRBV5-4 and TRBJ1-1; no reliable D call. The sequence was collected from a human donor who had recovered from COVID-19. The CDR3 protein is CASSLWATEAFF. Here the CDR3 DNA reads TGTGCCAGCAGCTTGTGGGCAACTGAAGCTTTCTTT.